This TCR beta chain originates from a study of cytomegalovirus exposure and HLA in healthy donors. PCR involved 60 Vbeta and 13 Jbeta primers. This table comes from immunoSEQ multiplex PCR, and its TCRdb copy is limited to in-frame clones, with some not included. The sample consists of about 75,000 clones, around 80% of them appearing once. The CDR3 covers 13 residues. Germline V gene lookup returns CDR1 MNHNS and CDR2 SASEGT. V lost 7 bases to trimming and J lost 4 bases, with 13 bases between them. As for this clone: Its antigen remains unknown.

General study points: Highly shared sequence variants in one cluster were likely a sequencing artifact. The records held CMV serostatus as the only immune exposure information. Later analysis placed DRB1 highest and HLA-C lowest in TCR association rates, which differed by HLA locus. Later analysis identified about 17,000 TCR beta sequences associated with HLA alleles, using a false discovery rate threshold of 0.05.

The source of this sequence is a young man in good health and CMV-seronegative. The chain has TRBV6-1 and TRBJ1-2; maybe TRBD1 (5 bases). Sequencing was performed on PBMCs. This CDR3 reads CASIEPGLYGYTF. Written as DNA, the CDR3 is TGTGCCAGCATAGAGCCGGGACTCTATGGCTACACCTTC.